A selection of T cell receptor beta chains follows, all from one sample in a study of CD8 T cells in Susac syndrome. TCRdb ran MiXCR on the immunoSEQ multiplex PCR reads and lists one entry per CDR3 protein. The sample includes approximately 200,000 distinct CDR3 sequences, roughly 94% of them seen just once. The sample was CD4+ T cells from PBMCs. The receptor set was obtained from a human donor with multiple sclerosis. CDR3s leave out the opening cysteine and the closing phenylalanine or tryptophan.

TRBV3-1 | ASSQDPGGGDEQF
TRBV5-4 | ASSSPGLALTDTQY
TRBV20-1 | SARDGRGVNEQF
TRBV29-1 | SAHTGANTEAF
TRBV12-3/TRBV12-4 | ASRLQALEGYGYT
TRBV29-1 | SVGQPNYGYT
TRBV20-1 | SARTIASGAYNEQF
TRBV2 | ASSDGTGNTEAF
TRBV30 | AWSTAGDYGYT
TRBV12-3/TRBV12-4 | ASSLELTGHNEQF
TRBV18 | ASSHTTENTEAF
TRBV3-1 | ASSQEGGYKEKLF
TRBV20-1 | SASSTGSEAF
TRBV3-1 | ASSSNAEQY
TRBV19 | ASSPTGGYGYT
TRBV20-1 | SADRLVIQETQY
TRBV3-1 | ASSLRFATNEKLF
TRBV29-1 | SVGLNGNTIY
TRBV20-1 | SARNPGSNEAF
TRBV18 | ASSTSSETQY
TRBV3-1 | ASSPRTGGYNEKLF
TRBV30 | AWSVMVQETQY
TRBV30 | AWSVQGATEAF